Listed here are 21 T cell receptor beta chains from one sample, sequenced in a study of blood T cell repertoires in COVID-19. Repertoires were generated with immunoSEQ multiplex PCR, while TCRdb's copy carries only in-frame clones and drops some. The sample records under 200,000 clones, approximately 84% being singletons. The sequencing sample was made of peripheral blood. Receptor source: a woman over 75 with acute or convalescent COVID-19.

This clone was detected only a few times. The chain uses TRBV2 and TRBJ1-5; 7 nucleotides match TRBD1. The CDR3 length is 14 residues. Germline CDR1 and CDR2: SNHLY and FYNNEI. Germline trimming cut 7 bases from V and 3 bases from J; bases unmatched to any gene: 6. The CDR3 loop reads CASMAGQHNQPQHF. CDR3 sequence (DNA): TGTGCCAGCATGGCGGGACAGCACAATCAGCCCCAGCATTTT.

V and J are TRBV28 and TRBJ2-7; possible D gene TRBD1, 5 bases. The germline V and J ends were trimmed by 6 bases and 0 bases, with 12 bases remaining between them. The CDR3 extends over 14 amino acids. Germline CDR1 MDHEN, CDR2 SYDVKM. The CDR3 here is CASSLTTGSYEQYF. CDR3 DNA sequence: TGTGCCAGCAGCCTCACCACAGGCTCCTACGAGCAGTACTTC. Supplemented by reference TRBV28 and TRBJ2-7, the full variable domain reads DVKVTQSSRYLVKRTGEKVFLECVQDMDHENMFWYRQDPGLGLRLIYFSYDVKMKEKGDIPEGYSVSREKKERFSLILESASTNQTSMYLCASSLTTGSYEQYFGPGTRLTVT.

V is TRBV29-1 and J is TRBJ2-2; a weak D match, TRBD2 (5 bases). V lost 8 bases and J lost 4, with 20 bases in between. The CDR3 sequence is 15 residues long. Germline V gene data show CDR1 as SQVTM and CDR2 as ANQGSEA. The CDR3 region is CSPCEGFPGTGELFF. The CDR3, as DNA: TGCAGCCCCTGCGAGGGATTTCCGGGCACCGGGGAGCTGTTTTTT.

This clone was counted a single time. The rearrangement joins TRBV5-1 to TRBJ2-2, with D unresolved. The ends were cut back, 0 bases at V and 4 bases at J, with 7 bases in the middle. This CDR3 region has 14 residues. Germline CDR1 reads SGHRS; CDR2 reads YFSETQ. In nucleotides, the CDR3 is TGCGCCAGCAGCTTGGACCAGTCCACCGGGGAGCTGTTTTTT. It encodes CASSLDQSTGELFF.

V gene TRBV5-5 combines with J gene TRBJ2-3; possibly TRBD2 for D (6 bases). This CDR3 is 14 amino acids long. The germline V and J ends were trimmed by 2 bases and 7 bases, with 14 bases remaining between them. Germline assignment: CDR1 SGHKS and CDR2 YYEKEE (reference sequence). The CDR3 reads CASSFPSALNTQYF. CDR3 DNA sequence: TGTGCCAGCAGCTTTCCTAGCGCTTTAAATACGCAGTATTTT.

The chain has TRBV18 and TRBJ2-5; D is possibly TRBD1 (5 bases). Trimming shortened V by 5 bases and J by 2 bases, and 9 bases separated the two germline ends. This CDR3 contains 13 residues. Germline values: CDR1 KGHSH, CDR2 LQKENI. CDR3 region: CASSSDRQETQYF. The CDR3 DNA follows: TGTGCCAGCTCATCCGACAGACAAGAGACCCAGTACTTC.

CDR3 nucleotide sequence: TGTGCCAGCACCGAACCGGGACAGCGCCAAAACACCATATATTTT. It is translated as CASTEPGQRQNTIYF. This chain uses TRBV28 with TRBJ1-3; 7 nucleotides agree with TRBD1. V lost 7 bases, J lost 6 bases, and 12 bases stayed unmatched. The CDR3 contains 15 residues. CDR1 and CDR2 from the germline V gene are MDHEN and SYDVKM.

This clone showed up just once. For the CDR3, the DNA is TGTGCCAGCAGACGTACAGGGGCAGATAATTCACCCCTCCACTTT. This gives the protein CASRRTGADNSPLHF. The chain recombines TRBV6-5 with TRBJ1-6; TRBD1 matches 7 bases. V lost 6 bases and J lost 5; bases outside the gene matches: 7. CDR1 MNHEY and CDR2 SVGAGI come from the germline V gene. The CDR3 totals 15 residues.

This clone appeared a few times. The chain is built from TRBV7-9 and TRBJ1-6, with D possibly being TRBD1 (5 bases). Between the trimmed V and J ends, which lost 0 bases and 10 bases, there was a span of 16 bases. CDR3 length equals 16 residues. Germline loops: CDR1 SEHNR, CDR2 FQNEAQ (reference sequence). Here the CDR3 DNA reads TGTGCCAGCAGCTTAGCGGTGTCAGGGCTGGGATCACCCCTCCACTTT. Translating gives CASSLAVSGLGSPLHF.

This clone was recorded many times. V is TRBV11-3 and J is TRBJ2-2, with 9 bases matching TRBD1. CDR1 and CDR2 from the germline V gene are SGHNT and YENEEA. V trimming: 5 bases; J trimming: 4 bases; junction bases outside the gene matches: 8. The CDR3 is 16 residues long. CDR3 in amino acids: CASSEGQGRLTGELFF. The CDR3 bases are TGTGCCAGCAGCGAGGGACAGGGAAGACTCACCGGGGAGCTGTTTTTT.

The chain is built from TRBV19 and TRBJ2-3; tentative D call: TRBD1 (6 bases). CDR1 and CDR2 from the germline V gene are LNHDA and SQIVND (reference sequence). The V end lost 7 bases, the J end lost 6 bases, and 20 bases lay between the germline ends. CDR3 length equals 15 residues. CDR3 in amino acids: CASTLSTGMADTQYF. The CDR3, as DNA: TGTGCCAGTACCCTCTCCACAGGGATGGCGGATACGCAGTATTTT. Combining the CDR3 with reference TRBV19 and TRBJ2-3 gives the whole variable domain DGGITQSPKYLFRKEGQNVTLSCEQNLNHDAMYWYRQDPGQGLRLIYYSQIVNDFQKGDIAEGYSVSREKKESFPLTVTSAQKNPTAFYLCASTLSTGMADTQYFGPGTRLTVL.

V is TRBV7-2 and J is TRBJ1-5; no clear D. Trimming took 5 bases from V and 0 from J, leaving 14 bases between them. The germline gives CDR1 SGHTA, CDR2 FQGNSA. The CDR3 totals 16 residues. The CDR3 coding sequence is TGTGCCAGCAGCCCAGCGCTAGGATATAGCAATCAGCCCCAGCATTTT. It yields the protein CASSPALGYSNQPQHF.

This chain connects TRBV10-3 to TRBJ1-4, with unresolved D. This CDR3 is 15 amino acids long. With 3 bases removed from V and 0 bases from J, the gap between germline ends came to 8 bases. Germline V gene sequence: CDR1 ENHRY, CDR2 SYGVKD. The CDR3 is CAISDSTTTNEKLFF. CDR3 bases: TGTGCCATCAGTGACTCAACAACAACTAATGAAAAACTGTTTTTT.

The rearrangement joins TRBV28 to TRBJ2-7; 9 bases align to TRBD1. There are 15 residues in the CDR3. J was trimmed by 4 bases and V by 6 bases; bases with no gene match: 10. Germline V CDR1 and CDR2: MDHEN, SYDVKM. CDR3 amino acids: CASRSGGQGRYEQYF. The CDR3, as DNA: TGTGCCAGCAGATCGGGGGGACAGGGTCGATACGAGCAGTACTTC.

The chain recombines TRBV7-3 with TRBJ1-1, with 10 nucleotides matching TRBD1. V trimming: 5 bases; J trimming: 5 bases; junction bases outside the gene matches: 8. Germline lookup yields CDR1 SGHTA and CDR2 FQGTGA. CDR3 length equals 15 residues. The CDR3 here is CASSPPGTGATEAFF. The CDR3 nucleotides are TGTGCCAGCAGCCCGCCCGGGACAGGGGCGACTGAAGCTTTCTTT.

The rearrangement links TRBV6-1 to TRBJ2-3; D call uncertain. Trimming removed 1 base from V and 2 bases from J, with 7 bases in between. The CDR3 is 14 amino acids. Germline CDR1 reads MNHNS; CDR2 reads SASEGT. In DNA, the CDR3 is TGTGCCAGCAGTGAAGATCCACACACAGATACGCAGTATTTT. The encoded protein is CASSEDPHTDTQYF.

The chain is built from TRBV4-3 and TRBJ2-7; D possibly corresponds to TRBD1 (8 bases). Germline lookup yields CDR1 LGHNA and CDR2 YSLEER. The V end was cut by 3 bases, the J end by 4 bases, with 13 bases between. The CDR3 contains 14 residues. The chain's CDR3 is CASSQGGDRYEQYF. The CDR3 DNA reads TGCGCCAGCAGCCAGGGGGGGGACAGGTACGAGCAGTACTTC.

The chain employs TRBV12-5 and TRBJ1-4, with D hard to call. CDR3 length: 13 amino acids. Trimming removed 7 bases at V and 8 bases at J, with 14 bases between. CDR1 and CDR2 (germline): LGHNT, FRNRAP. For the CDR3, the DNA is TGTGCTAGTGCCCCCCCGGTATTAGAAAAACTGTTTTTT. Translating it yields CASAPPVLEKLFF.

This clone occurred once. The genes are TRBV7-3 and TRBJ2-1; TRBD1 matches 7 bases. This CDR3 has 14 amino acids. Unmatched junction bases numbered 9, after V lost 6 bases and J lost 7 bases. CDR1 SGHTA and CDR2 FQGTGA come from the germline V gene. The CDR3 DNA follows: TGTGCCAGCAGGGATGGCCTGACAGGGAATGAGCAGTTCTTC. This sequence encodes CASRDGLTGNEQFF. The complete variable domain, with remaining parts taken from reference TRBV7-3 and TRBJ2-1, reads GAGVSQTPSNKVTEKGKYVELRCDPISGHTALYWYRQSLGQGPEFLIYFQGTGAADDSGLPNDRFFAVRPEGSVSTLKIQRTERGDSAVYLCASRDGLTGNEQFFGPGTRLTVL.

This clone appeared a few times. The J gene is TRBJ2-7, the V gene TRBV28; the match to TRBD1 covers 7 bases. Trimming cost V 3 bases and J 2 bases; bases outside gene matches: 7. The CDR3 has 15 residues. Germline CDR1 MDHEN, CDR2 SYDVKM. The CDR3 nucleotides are TGTGCCAGCAGTTTGAGGACAGGTTACCCCTACGAGCAGTACTTC. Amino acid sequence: CASSLRTGYPYEQYF.

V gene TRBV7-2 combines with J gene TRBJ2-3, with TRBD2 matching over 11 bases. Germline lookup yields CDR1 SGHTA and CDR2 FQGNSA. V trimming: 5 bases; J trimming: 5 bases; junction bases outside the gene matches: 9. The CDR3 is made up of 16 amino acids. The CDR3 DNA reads TGTGCCAGCAGCGGGAAACTAGCGGGAGTAAAAGATACGCAGTATTTT. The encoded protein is CASSGKLAGVKDTQYF.